A selection of T cell receptor beta chains follows, all from one sample in a study of shared clonotypes between healthy human individuals. Some clones are missing from TCRdb's copy, which holds only in-frame ones; the method was immunoSEQ multiplex PCR. This table has fewer than 2.5 million clones, roughly 93% appearing once. What was sequenced was naive CD4+ T cells from PBMCs. The receptors come from a man aged 18-30 years in good health. Some clones in this sample may be carry-over from other donors' samples. The CDR3 runs from the conserved cysteine through the conserved F or W. A D gene is named only where the DNA matches it firmly. Clone size appears in some rows only: once, few, many, or a class for an expanded clone.

DNA: TGTGCCAGCAGTTTGGGGAGCGGGAGGGTTAACGAGCAGTACTTC
CDR3: CASSLGSGRVNEQYF
length: 15
V: TRBV27
size: NA
J: TRBJ2-7
D: TRBD2

DNA: TGCGCCAGCAGCATAGGACTAGCGGAGACAGATACGCAGTATTTT
CDR3: CASSIGLAETDTQYF
length: 15
V: TRBV5-1
size: NA
J: TRBJ2-3
D: TRBD2

DNA: TGTGCCAGCAGCTCGGGACTAGCGGGAGCATTAGATACGCAGTATTTT
CDR3: CASSSGLAGALDTQYF
length: 16
V: TRBV7-3
size: NA
J: TRBJ2-3
D: TRBD2

DNA: TGTGCCAGCAGCTTAGAGGGCGGGAGTAACCATGAGCAGTTCTTC
CDR3: CASSLEGGSNHEQFF
length: 15
V: TRBV7-9
size: NA
J: TRBJ2-1
D: TRBD2

DNA: TGTGCCAGCAGCTTCAGAATGGGGGTGGGCAATCAGCCCCAGCATTTT
CDR3: CASSFRMGVGNQPQHF
length: 16
V: TRBV5-8
size: NA
J: TRBJ1-5
D: NA

DNA: TGCGCCAGCAGCCAAGATGAACTGGGGGGAAACACCATATATTTT
CDR3: CASSQDELGGNTIYF
length: 15
V: TRBV4-1
size: NA
J: TRBJ1-3
D: NA

DNA: TGTGCCAGCAGAGTACTAGCGGGAACGGGGGAGCAGTACTTC
CDR3: CASRVLAGTGEQYF
length: 14
V: TRBV27
size: NA
J: TRBJ2-7
D: TRBD2

DNA: TGTGCCAGCAGCTGGACAGGGGAGGAAAAACTGTTTTTT
CDR3: CASSWTGEEKLFF
length: 13
V: TRBV5-4
size: NA
J: TRBJ1-4
D: TRBD1

DNA: TGTGCCAGCTCACCGGGGGACATTCAGTACTTC
CDR3: CASSPGDIQYF
length: 11
V: TRBV18
size: NA
J: TRBJ2-4
D: NA

DNA: TGTGCCAGCAGCGATAGCGGGAGGGCCGGGGAGACCCAGTACTTC
CDR3: CASSDSGRAGETQYF
length: 15
V: TRBV9
size: NA
J: TRBJ2-5
D: TRBD2

DNA: TGTGCCAGCAGTGGGAACAGGGGTGGTAATGAAAAACTGTTTTTT
CDR3: CASSGNRGGNEKLFF
length: 15
V: TRBV2
size: NA
J: TRBJ1-4
D: TRBD1

DNA: TGTGCCAGCAGGGATCGTGACACTGAAGCTTTCTTT
CDR3: CASRDRDTEAFF
length: 12
V: TRBV7-9
size: NA
J: TRBJ1-1
D: NA

DNA: TGTGCCAGCAGCCCCGCTTTCCCCAGCGGGGGGACCCAGTACTTC
CDR3: CASSPAFPSGGTQYF
length: 15
V: TRBV7-9
size: NA
J: TRBJ2-5
D: TRBD2

DNA: TGTGCCAGCAGCCAAGATCGGGAAAGCTACGAGCAGTACTTC
CDR3: CASSQDRESYEQYF
length: 14
V: TRBV4-2
size: NA
J: TRBJ2-7
D: NA

DNA: TGTGCCATCAGTGAGTCGCTTACAGCTAGTAGCAATCAGCCCCAGCATTTT
CDR3: CAISESLTASSNQPQHF
length: 17
V: TRBV10-3
size: NA
J: TRBJ1-5
D: NA

DNA: TGTGCCAGCTCACCACGAAATGTCCATACGCAGTATTTT
CDR3: CASSPRNVHTQYF
length: 13
V: TRBV18
size: NA
J: TRBJ2-3
D: NA

DNA: TGTGCCTGGAGAGCCTTGACTAGCGGGAGGTACAATGAGCAGTTCTTC
CDR3: CAWRALTSGRYNEQFF
length: 16
V: TRBV30
size: NA
J: TRBJ2-1
D: TRBD2

DNA: TGTGCCAGCAGCCGCGAGAGCAGGGAGACCCAGTACTTC
CDR3: CASSRESRETQYF
length: 13
V: TRBV7-2
size: NA
J: TRBJ2-5
D: NA

DNA: TGTGCCAGCAAGCAGGGGGCCTCTGGAAACACCATATATTTT
CDR3: CASKQGASGNTIYF
length: 14
V: TRBV6-5
size: NA
J: TRBJ1-3
D: TRBD1

DNA: TGTGCCAGCTCACCACCGGAGGGAACAGATACGCAGTATTTT
CDR3: CASSPPEGTDTQYF
length: 14
V: TRBV18
size: NA
J: TRBJ2-3
D: NA

DNA: TGCGCCAGCAGGGACCCGGGACAGCCAAAGGAGTACTTC
CDR3: CASRDPGQPKEYF
length: 13
V: TRBV5-1
size: NA
J: TRBJ2-4
D: TRBD1

DNA: TGTGCCAGCTCACCAGTCGGACAGGGCCGACTCTGGTTCTTT
CDR3: CASSPVGQGRLWFF
length: 14
V: TRBV18
size: NA
J: TRBJ1-1
D: TRBD1

DNA: TGCGCCAGCAGCCAAGATTCACGGCGGAGAGTAGAGTACAATGAGCAGTTCTTC
CDR3: CASSQDSRRRVEYNEQFF
length: 18
V: TRBV4-1
size: NA
J: TRBJ2-1
D: NA

DNA: TGTGCCAGCAGCCAGGCTAGCACAGATACGCAGTATTTT
CDR3: CASSQASTDTQYF
length: 13
V: TRBV4-2
size: NA
J: TRBJ2-3
D: NA

DNA: TGCGCCAGCTCCAGCACAGTCTCTGGAAACACCATATATTTT
CDR3: CASSSTVSGNTIYF
length: 14
V: TRBV5-1
size: NA
J: TRBJ1-3
D: NA

DNA: TGTGCCAGCAGCCTCAGACAGGCAGAGACCCAGTACTTC
CDR3: CASSLRQAETQYF
length: 13
V: TRBV5-4
size: NA
J: TRBJ2-5
D: NA

DNA: TGTGCCAGCAGCTTGGGACGGACTAACATAGGGTCCCAGCATTTT
CDR3: CASSLGRTNIGSQHF
length: 15
V: TRBV5-8
size: NA
J: TRBJ1-5
D: NA

DNA: TGTGCCTGGAGCGTAACAGGGCGGGGCGGGGAGCTGTTTTTT
CDR3: CAWSVTGRGGELFF
length: 14
V: TRBV30
size: once
J: TRBJ2-2
D: NA

DNA: TGTGCCAGCTGGCAGCGGGAGGGCCGAGATGAGCAGTTCTTC
CDR3: CASWQREGRDEQFF
length: 14
V: TRBV28
size: NA
J: TRBJ2-1
D: TRBD2

DNA: TGTGCCAGCAGAGAAAACAGGGTCGGGGAGCTGTTTTTT
CDR3: CASRENRVGELFF
length: 13
V: TRBV28
size: NA
J: TRBJ2-2
D: NA

DNA: TGTGCCTGGAGTGTACTAGGGGTTCCTCAGCCCCAGCATTTT
CDR3: CAWSVLGVPQPQHF
length: 14
V: TRBV30
size: once
J: TRBJ1-5
D: NA

DNA: TGCGCCAGCAGCCCTCGGACACCGGCGACCATGAACACTGAAGCTTTCTTT
CDR3: CASSPRTPATMNTEAFF
length: 17
V: TRBV4-1
size: NA
J: TRBJ1-1
D: NA

DNA: TGTGCCATCAGTCAGACTAACACTGAAGCTTTCTTT
CDR3: CAISQTNTEAFF
length: 12
V: TRBV10-3
size: NA
J: TRBJ1-1
D: NA

DNA: TGTGCCAGCAGCTTAGTAGGCAGGGAATTTGTCTTC
CDR3: CASSLVGREFVF
length: 12
V: TRBV7-2
size: NA
J: TRBJ2-1
D: NA

DNA: TGTGCCAGCTCACCACCGGGTAGCGGGAGGGCCAATGAGCAGTTCTTC
CDR3: CASSPPGSGRANEQFF
length: 16
V: TRBV18
size: NA
J: TRBJ2-1
D: TRBD2

DNA: TGTGCTAGTGCTCCGGGTCAAGTGGATACGCAGTATTTT
CDR3: CASAPGQVDTQYF
length: 13
V: TRBV12-5
size: NA
J: TRBJ2-3
D: NA

DNA: TGTGCCAGTAGTGCTGGGGGGGGAACCTACGAGCAGTACTTC
CDR3: CASSAGGGTYEQYF
length: 14
V: TRBV19
size: NA
J: TRBJ2-7
D: TRBD2

DNA: TGTGCCAGCAGCCATCAGAGCTCTGGAAACACCATATATTTT
CDR3: CASSHQSSGNTIYF
length: 14
V: TRBV27
size: NA
J: TRBJ1-3
D: NA